These T cell receptor beta chains were read from a single sample in a study of Ad26.COV2.S vaccination and SARS-CoV-2 variants. Assay: immunoSEQ multiplex PCR; the TCRdb copy retains only in-frame clones and omits some. The table includes under 600,000 clones, roughly nine tenths detected once. The source material was peripheral blood, sampled in a trial of Ad26.COV2.S vaccine versus placebo. The receptors were sampled from a person between 18 and 65 years old who received the Ad26.COV2.S COVID-19 vaccine or a placebo. CDR3s include the opening cysteine and the closing phenylalanine or tryptophan. A D gene is named only where the DNA matches it firmly. Some rows have no size entry. The others give once, few or many, or a class for an expanded clone.

>TRBJ2-1|TRBD2|NA|14|TRBV27
CASSSGRAGNEQFF
TGTGCCAGTTCTAGCGGGAGGGCCGGGAATGAGCAGTTCTTC
>TRBJ1-3|NA|NA|15|TRBV5-6
CASSWGWAPGNTIYF
TGTGCCAGCAGCTGGGGATGGGCCCCTGGAAACACCATATATTTT
>TRBJ1-1|NA|NA|13|TRBV7-9
CASSKQDNTEAFF
TGTGCCAGCAGCAAGCAGGATAACACTGAAGCTTTCTTT
>TRBJ2-1|TRBD1|NA|14|TRBV7-6
CASSPDRGGNEQFF
TGTGCCAGCAGCCCGGACAGGGGAGGTAATGAGCAGTTCTTC
>TRBJ1-2|NA|NA|15|TRBV18
CASSPSGDSNYGYTF
TGTGCCAGCTCACCCTCGGGAGACTCTAACTATGGCTACACCTTC
>TRBJ2-1|TRBD2|NA|16|TRBV7-8
CASSLELAGAYNEQFF
TGTGCCAGCAGCTTAGAACTAGCGGGGGCCTACAATGAGCAGTTCTTC
>TRBJ1-1|NA|NA|12|TRBV19
CASIGGNTEAFF
TGTGCCAGTATCGGAGGGAACACTGAAGCTTTCTTT
>TRBJ1-4|NA|NA|15|TRBV4-2
CASSQAFATNEKLFF
TGTGCCAGCAGCCAAGCCTTTGCAACTAATGAAAAACTGTTTTTT
>TRBJ2-1|TRBD2|NA|17|TRBV24-1
CATSGKETSGRDNEQFF
TGTGCCACCAGTGGTAAGGAGACTAGCGGGAGGGATAATGAGCAGTTCTTC
>TRBJ1-1|NA|NA|15|TRBV6-5
CASSYWSEGDTEAFF
TGTGCCAGCAGTTACTGGTCGGAGGGGGATACTGAAGCTTTCTTT
>TRBJ1-3|NA|NA|14|TRBV5-4
CASSLEGSGNTIYF
TGTGCCAGCAGCTTGGAAGGCTCTGGAAACACCATATATTTT
>TRBJ1-3|NA|few|17|TRBV7-2
CASSPPLGRGSGNTIYF
TGTGCCAGCAGTCCACCGTTGGGCAGGGGCTCTGGAAACACCATATATTTT
>TRBJ1-1|NA|NA|17|TRBV5-5
CASSSQPNTGKNTEAFF
TGTGCCAGCAGCTCCCAACCAAATACAGGGAAGAACACTGAAGCTTTCTTT
>TRBJ2-7|NA|NA|13|TRBV18
CASSLRRTYEQYF
TGTGCCAGCTCACTCAGACGGACCTACGAGCAGTACTTC
>TRBJ2-7|NA|NA|14|TRBV5-8
CASSPWGGPYEQYF
TGTGCCAGCAGCCCTTGGGGGGGGCCATACGAGCAGTACTTC
>TRBJ1-2|NA|once|13|TRBV12-3/TRBV12-4
CASSPQINYGYTF
TGTGCCAGCAGTCCCCAGATAAACTATGGCTACACCTTC
>TRBJ1-2|NA|NA|14|TRBV18
CASSNTDPLYGYTF
TGTGCCAGCTCAAATACGGACCCCCTCTATGGCTACACCTTC
>TRBJ2-1|NA|once|15|TRBV28
CASSAVGLGSNEQFF
TGTGCCAGCAGCGCCGTGGGCTTAGGCAGCAATGAGCAGTTCTTC
>TRBJ1-2|TRBD1|NA|16|TRBV6-6
CASSRRDRGKNYGYTF
TGTGCCAGCAGTCGAAGGGACAGGGGAAAAAACTATGGCTACACCTTC
>TRBJ1-2|TRBD1|NA|12|TRBV29-1
CSVLGDRDGYTF
TGCAGCGTTCTTGGGGACAGGGACGGCTACACCTTC
>TRBJ2-1|NA|NA|13|TRBV5-6
CASSEPGSNEQFF
TGTGCCAGCAGCGAACCCGGGAGCAATGAGCAGTTCTTC
>TRBJ2-7|TRBD2|few|14|TRBV6-5
CASTPARGVYEQYF
TGTGCCAGCACCCCAGCGCGGGGGGTCTACGAGCAGTACTTC
>TRBJ2-5|NA|NA|15|TRBV6-2/TRBV6-3
CASSYSLGGRETQYF
TGTGCCAGCAGTTACTCCCTGGGCGGTCGAGAGACCCAGTACTTC
>TRBJ1-1|NA|few|11|TRBV4-2
CASSQGFEAFF
TGTGCCAGCAGCCAGGGCTTTGAAGCTTTCTTT
>TRBJ1-6|NA|NA|16|TRBV11-2
CASSRMGSSYNSPLHF
TGTGCCAGCAGCCGGATGGGGAGTTCCTATAATTCACCCCTCCACTTT
>TRBJ2-1|TRBD2|NA|13|TRBV2
CASPAGPNNEQFF
TGTGCCAGCCCAGCGGGACCAAACAATGAGCAGTTCTTC
>TRBJ2-1|NA|NA|16|TRBV11-2
CASSLRDWISYNEQFF
TGTGCCAGCAGCCTCCGGGACTGGATCTCCTACAATGAGCAGTTCTTC
>TRBJ2-2|TRBD2|once|16|TRBV24-1
CATSDFGTSGKRELFF
TGTGCCACCAGTGATTTTGGGACTAGCGGGAAGAGGGAGCTGTTTTTT
>TRBJ1-1|NA|NA|14|TRBV9
CASSVEPGTREAFF
TGTGCCAGCAGCGTAGAACCCGGGACACGTGAAGCTTTCTTT
>TRBJ1-1|NA|NA|15|TRBV7-9
CASSLAASGNTEAFF
TGTGCCAGCAGCTTAGCAGCTTCAGGGAACACTGAAGCTTTCTTT
>TRBJ2-3|NA|NA|15|TRBV28
CASSFISGPTDTQYF
TGTGCCAGCAGTTTTATTAGCGGACCCACAGATACGCAGTATTTT
>TRBJ2-5|NA|NA|14|TRBV18
CASSPYQGRETQYF
TGTGCCAGCTCGCCATACCAGGGGAGGGAGACCCAGTACTTC
>TRBJ1-5|NA|NA|12|TRBV7-2
CASTQGSRAQHF
TGTGCCAGCACCCAGGGGTCGAGGGCCCAGCATTTT
>TRBJ1-3|NA|NA|13|TRBV4-3
CASSQEVGNTIYF
TGCGCCAGCAGCCAAGAAGTAGGAAACACCATATATTTT
>TRBJ2-1|NA|NA|14|TRBV6-2/TRBV6-3
CASSYSGLLNEQFF
TGTGCCAGCAGTTATTCCGGACTTCTAAATGAGCAGTTCTTC
>TRBJ1-1|NA|NA|11|TRBV6-5
CATRGDTEAFF
TGTGCCACGAGGGGGGACACTGAAGCTTTCTTT
>TRBJ2-3|TRBD1|NA|17|TRBV23-1
CASSRLDRGLGTDTQYF
TGCGCCAGCAGTCGCCTGGACAGGGGTTTGGGCACAGATACGCAGTATTTT
>TRBJ2-1|NA|once|15|TRBV15
CATSRESGWDNEQFF
TGTGCCACCAGCAGAGAGTCGGGCTGGGACAATGAGCAGTTCTTC
>TRBJ1-4|NA|NA|13|TRBV5-1
CASTGNANEKLFF
TGCGCCAGCACAGGGAACGCTAATGAAAAACTGTTTTTT
>TRBJ2-7|NA|once|15|TRBV11-2
CASSLDQVDSYEQYF
TGTGCCAGCAGCTTAGATCAGGTCGACTCCTACGAGCAGTACTTC
>TRBJ1-3|TRBD1|few|16|TRBV4-1
CASSQVARGRGNTIYF
TGCGCCAGCAGCCAAGTGGCCAGGGGGAGAGGAAACACCATATATTTT
>TRBJ1-3|TRBD1|NA|15|TRBV27
CAQHLRQGPGTTIYF
TGTGCCCAACACCTTAGACAGGGACCGGGAACCACCATATATTTT
>TRBJ1-2|NA|NA|13|TRBV19
CASSIAANYGYTF
TGTGCCAGTAGTATAGCAGCTAACTATGGCTACACCTTC
>TRBJ2-7|TRBD2|NA|15|TRBV28
CASTLPPAGVSEQYF
TGTGCCAGCACCCTCCCCCCAGCGGGAGTGTCCGAGCAGTACTTC
>TRBJ1-5|NA|NA|12|TRBV18
CASSPTNQPQHF
TGTGCCAGCTCACCAACAAATCAGCCCCAGCATTTT
>TRBJ1-5|NA|NA|15|TRBV7-2
CASSYYRNSNQPQHF
TGTGCCAGCAGCTATTACAGAAATAGCAATCAGCCCCAGCATTTT
>TRBJ2-5|NA|NA|14|TRBV27
CASSFGAVQETQYF
TGTGCCAGCAGTTTCGGGGCCGTACAAGAGACCCAGTACTTC
>TRBJ2-6|NA|once|14|TRBV30
CASITGSGANVLTF
TGTGCCTCCATAACAGGGTCTGGGGCCAACGTCCTGACTTTC